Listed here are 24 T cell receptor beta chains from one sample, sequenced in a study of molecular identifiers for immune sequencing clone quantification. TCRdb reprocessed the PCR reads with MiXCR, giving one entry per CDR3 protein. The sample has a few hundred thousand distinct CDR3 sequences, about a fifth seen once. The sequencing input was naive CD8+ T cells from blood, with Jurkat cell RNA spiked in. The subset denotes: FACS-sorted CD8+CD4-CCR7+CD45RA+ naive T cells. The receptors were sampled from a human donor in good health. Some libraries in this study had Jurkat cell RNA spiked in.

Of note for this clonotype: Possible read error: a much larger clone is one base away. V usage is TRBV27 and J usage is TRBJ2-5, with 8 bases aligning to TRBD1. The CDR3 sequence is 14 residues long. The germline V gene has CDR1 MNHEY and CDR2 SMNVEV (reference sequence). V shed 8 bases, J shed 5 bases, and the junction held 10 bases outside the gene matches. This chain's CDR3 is CASGKRTGRETQYF. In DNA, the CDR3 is TGTGCCAGCGGAAAAAGGACAGGGAGGGAGACCCAGTACTTC.

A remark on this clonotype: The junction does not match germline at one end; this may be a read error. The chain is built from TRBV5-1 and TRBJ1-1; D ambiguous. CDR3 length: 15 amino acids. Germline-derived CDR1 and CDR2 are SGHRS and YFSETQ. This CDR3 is CASGLAVSMNTEAFF. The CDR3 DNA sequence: TGCGCCAGCGGCTTGGCCGTGAGCATGAACACTGAAGCTTTCTTT.

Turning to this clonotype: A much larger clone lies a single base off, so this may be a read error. CDR3 loop: CASSYTDNPPLHF. Written as DNA, the CDR3 is TGTGCCAGCAGTTATACCGATAATCCACCCCTCCACTTT. The chain uses TRBV6-5 and TRBJ1-6; no definite D call. Germline CDR1 and CDR2: MNHEY and SVGAGI. The CDR3 runs to 13 residues.

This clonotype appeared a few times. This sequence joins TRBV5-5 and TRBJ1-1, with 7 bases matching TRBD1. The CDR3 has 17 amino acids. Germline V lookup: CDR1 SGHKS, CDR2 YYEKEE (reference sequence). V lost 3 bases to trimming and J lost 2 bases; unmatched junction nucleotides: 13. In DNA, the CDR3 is TGTGCCAGCAGCTCATTTATAATTACAGGGGATAACACTGAAGCTTTCTTT. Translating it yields CASSSFIITGDNTEAFF.

The CDR3 DNA reads as TGTGCCACCAGCAGAGTACAGCGGGACCACGAGCAGTACTTC. Translated, it gives CATSRVQRDHEQYF. This chain uses TRBV15 with TRBJ2-7; 7 bases are shared with TRBD2. CDR3 length equals 14 residues. V dropped 1 base and J dropped 5; count of bases not matched to a gene: 5. Germline V CDR1 and CDR2: LNHNV, YYDKDF (reference sequence).

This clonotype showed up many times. CDR3 sequence reads: CASSPFADTQYF. In DNA, the CDR3 is TGTGCCAGCAGCCCATTCGCAGATACGCAGTATTTT. The genes are TRBV12-3 or TRBV12-4 and TRBJ2-3; D gene unclear. There are 12 residues in the CDR3. The V gene lost 6 bases and the J gene lost 4 bases, with 8 bases spanning the gap.

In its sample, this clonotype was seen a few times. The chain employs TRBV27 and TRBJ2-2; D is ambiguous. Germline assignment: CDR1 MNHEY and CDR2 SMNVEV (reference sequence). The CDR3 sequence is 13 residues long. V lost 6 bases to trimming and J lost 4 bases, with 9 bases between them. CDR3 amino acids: CASSKLFTGELFF. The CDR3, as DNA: TGTGCCAGCAGCAAGCTTTTCACCGGGGAGCTGTTTTTT.

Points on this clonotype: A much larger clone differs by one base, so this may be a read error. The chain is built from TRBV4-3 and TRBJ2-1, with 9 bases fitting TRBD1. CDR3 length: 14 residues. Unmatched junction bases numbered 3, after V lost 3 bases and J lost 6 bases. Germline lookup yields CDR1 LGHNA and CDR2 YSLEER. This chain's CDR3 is CASSQRTGVNEQFF. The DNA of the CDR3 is TGCGCCAGCAGCCAGCGGACAGGGGTCAATGAGCAGTTCTTC.

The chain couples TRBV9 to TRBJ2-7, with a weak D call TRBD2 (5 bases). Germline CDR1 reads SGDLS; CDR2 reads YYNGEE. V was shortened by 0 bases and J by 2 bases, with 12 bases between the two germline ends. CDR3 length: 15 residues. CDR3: CASSVGSGATYEQYF. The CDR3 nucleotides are TGTGCCAGCAGCGTAGGAAGCGGAGCCACCTACGAGCAGTACTTC. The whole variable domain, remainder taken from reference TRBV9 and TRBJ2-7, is DSGVTQTPKHLITATGQRVTLRCSPRSGDLSVYWYQQSLDQGLQFLIQYYNGEERAKGNILERFSAQQFPDLHSELNLSSLELGDSALYFCASSVGSGATYEQYFGPGTRLTVT.

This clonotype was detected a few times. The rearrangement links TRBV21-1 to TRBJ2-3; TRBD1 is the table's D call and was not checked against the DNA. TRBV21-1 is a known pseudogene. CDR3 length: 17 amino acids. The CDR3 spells CASSKSSEGGWADTQYF. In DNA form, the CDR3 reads TGTGCCAGCAGCAAGTCTAGCGAAGGGGGATGGGCAGATACGCAGTATTTT.

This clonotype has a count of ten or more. The CDR3 DNA sequence: TGCAGCGTCAGACTAGCTGCCTACGAGCAGTACTTC. Its protein product is CSVRLAAYEQYF. This chain joins TRBV29-1 and TRBJ2-7; 7 bases are shared with TRBD2. The V gene's germline CDR1 is SQVTM and CDR2 ANQGSEA. The V gene end was trimmed by 6 bases and the J gene end by 2 bases; junction bases not matched to a gene: 4. This CDR3 has 12 residues.

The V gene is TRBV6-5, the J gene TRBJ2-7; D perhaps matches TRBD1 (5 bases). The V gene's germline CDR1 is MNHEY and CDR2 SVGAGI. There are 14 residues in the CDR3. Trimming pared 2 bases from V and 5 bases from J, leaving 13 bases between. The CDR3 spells CASSYVQGINEQYF. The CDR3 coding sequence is TGTGCCAGCAGTTACGTTCAGGGTATCAACGAGCAGTACTTC.

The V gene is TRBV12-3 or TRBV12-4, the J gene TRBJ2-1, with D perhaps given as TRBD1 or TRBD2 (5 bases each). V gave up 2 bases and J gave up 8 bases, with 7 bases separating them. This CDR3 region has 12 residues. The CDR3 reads CASSLRGDEQFF. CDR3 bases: TGTGCCAGCAGTTTAAGAGGGGATGAGCAGTTCTTC.

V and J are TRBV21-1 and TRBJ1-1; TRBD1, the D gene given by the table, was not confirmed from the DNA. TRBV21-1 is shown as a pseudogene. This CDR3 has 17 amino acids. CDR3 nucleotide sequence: TGTGCCAGCAGCAAAAGGGACAGGGGGCCGCGTGACACTGAAGCTTTCTTT. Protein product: CASSKRDRGPRDTEAFF.

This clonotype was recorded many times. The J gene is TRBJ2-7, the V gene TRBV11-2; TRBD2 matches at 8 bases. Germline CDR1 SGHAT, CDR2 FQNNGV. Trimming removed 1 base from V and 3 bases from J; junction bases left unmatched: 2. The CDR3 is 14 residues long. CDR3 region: CASSLAAGGYEQYF. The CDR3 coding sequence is TGTGCCAGCAGCTTAGCTGCGGGGGGCTACGAGCAGTACTTC. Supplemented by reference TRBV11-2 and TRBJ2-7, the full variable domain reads EAGVAQSPRYKIIEKRQSVAFWCNPISGHATLYWYQQILGQGPKLLIQFQNNGVVDDSQLPKDRFSAERLKGVDSTLKIQPAKLEDSAVYLCASSLAAGGYEQYFGPGTRLTVT.

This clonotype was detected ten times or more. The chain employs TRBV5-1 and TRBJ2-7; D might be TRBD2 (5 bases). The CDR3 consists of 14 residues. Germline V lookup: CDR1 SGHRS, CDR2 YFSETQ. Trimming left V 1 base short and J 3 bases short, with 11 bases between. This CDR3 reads CASSLSPGYYEQYF. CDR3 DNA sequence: TGCGCCAGCAGCTTGTCACCGGGGTACTACGAGCAGTACTTC.

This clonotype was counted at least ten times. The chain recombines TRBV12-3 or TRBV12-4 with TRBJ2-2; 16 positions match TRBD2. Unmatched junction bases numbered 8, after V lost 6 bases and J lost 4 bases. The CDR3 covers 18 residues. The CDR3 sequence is CASSWGLAGGPGTGELFF. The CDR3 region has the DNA TGTGCCAGCAGCTGGGGACTAGCGGGGGGGCCGGGCACCGGGGAGCTGTTTTTT.

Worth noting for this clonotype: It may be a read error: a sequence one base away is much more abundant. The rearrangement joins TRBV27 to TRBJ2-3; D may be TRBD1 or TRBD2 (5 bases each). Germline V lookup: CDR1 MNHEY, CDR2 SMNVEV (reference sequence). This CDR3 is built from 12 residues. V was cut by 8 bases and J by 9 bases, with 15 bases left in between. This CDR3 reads CASGGLRGTQYF. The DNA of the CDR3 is TGTGCCAGCGGGGGATTGAGAGGCACGCAGTATTTT.

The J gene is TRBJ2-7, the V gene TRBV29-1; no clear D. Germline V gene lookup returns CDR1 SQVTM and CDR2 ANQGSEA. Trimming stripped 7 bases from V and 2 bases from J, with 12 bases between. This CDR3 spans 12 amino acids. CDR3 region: CSGLVEPYEQYF. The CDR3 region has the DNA TGCAGCGGATTGGTAGAACCCTACGAGCAGTACTTC.

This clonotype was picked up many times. CDR3 residues: CASSLVQGPLETQYF. The CDR3 DNA is TGTGCCAGCAGCTTAGTACAGGGGCCGCTAGAGACCCAGTACTTC. J is TRBJ2-5 and V is TRBV7-2; the match to TRBD1 covers 7 bases. The CDR3 runs to 15 residues. From germline, CDR1 is SGHTA and CDR2 FQGNSA. The V segment lost 1 base and the J segment 4 bases; nucleotides outside the gene matches: 6.

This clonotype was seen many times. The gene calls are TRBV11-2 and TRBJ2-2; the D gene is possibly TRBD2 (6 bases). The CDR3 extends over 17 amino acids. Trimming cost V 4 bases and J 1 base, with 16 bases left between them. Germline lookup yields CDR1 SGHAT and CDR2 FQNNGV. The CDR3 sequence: CASSSRLGLKNTGELFF. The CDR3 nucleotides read TGTGCCAGCAGCTCACGATTAGGACTAAAGAACACCGGGGAGCTGTTTTTT.

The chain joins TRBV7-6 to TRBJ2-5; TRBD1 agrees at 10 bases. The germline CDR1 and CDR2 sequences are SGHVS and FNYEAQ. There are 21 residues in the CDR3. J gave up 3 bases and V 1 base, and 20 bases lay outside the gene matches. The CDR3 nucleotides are TGTGCCAGCAGCTTAGTCTCGCTACTACGCCTTCCCGGGACAGGGGAAGAGACCCAGTACTTC. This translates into CASSLVSLLRLPGTGEETQYF.

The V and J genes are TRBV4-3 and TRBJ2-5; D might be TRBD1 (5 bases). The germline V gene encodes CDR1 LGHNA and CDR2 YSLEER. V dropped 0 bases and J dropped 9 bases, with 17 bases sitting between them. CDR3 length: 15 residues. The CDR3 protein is CASSQERLRVHAQYF. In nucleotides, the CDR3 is TGCGCCAGCAGCCAAGAGCGACTCAGGGTTCACGCCCAGTACTTC.

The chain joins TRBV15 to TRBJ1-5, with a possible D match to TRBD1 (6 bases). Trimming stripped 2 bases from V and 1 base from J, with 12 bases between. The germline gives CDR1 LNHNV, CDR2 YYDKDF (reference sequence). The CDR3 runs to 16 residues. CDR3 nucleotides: TGTGCCACCAGCAGAAAAACAGGGTGGAGCAATCAGCCCCAGCATTTT. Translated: CATSRKTGWSNQPQHF.